The T cell receptor (beta chain) described here comes from a study of T cells of healthy individuals. TCRdb re-derived calls from the 5' RACE reads in MiXCR, one entry per CDR3 protein. The sample carries 40,000 to 60,000 distinct CDR3 sequences, under 15% recorded once. Germline CDR1 SGHTA, CDR2 FQGNSA. Trimming removed 1 base at V and 0 bases at J, with 9 bases between. This CDR3 region has 15 residues. The origin of this receptor is a human donor in good health. The genes are TRBV7-2 and TRBJ1-1; D remains ambiguous. CDR3 nucleotides: TGTGCCAGCAGCTTAGGGTTAGGGATGAACACTGAAGCTTTCTTT. Encoded protein: CASSLGLGMNTEAFF. Looking up the rest from reference TRBV7-2 and TRBJ1-1 gives the full variable domain: GAGVSQSPSNKVTEKGKDVELRCDPISGHTALYWYRQSLGQGLEFLIYFQGNSAPDKSGLPSDRFSAERTGGSVSTLTIQRTQQEDSAVYLCASSLGLGMNTEAFFGQGTRLTVV.